The sequence of this TCR beta chain was determined in a study of blood T cell repertoires in COVID-19. Overall study: The samples span acute and convalescent COVID-19 from the United States, Italy and Spain.

Trimming shortened V by 0 bases and J by 11 bases, and 17 bases separated the two germline ends. The CDR3 contains 14 residues. Per germline, CDR1 SGHNT and CDR2 YYREEE (reference sequence). TCRdb's table, derived via immunoSEQ multiplex PCR, lists solely in-frame clones and lacks some. The table shows some 200,000 clones, with 80% to 90% occurring only once. Specimen: peripheral blood. J is TRBJ1-1 and V is TRBV5-4; D is possibly TRBD1 (6 bases). The TCR was taken from a man aged 18 to 29 with active or convalescent COVID-19. CDR3 DNA sequence: TGTGCCAGCAGCTTGGGAACCCAGGGGTGGGGCGCTTTCTTT. This codes for CASSLGTQGWGAFF.